A single sample gave rise to the 15 T cell receptor beta chains below, sequenced in a study of T cell repertoires in cytomegalovirus infection. MiXCR, run by TCRdb on the reads, gives a single entry per CDR3 protein. The profile shows about 890,000 distinct CDR3 sequences, approximately 30% of them singletons. For these receptors, no antigen is known. The sample here was cultured CD8+ T cells from PBMCs, taken from culture after CMV antigen stimulation. These receptor sequences come from a human donor in good health (CMV status not recorded). Some clones in this sample may be carry-over from other donors' samples.

The chain combines TRBV7-9 with TRBJ1-3; D may be TRBD1 (6 bases). V was clipped by 6 bases and J by 8 bases, with 14 bases between them. Germline V gene lookup returns CDR1 SEHNR and CDR2 FQNEAQ (reference sequence). This CDR3 has 13 amino acids. The CDR3 spells CASRFTQGHTIYF. The CDR3 DNA follows: TGTGCCAGCAGATTTACTCAGGGGCACACCATATATTTT.

This clonotype was found a few times. The chain joins TRBV7-2 to TRBJ1-6; D might be TRBD1 (5 bases). In germline, CDR1 is SGHTA, CDR2 FQGNSA. This CDR3 spans 18 amino acids. Trimming shortened V by 4 bases and J by 5 bases, and 21 bases separated the two germline ends. The CDR3 DNA reads TGTGCCAGCAGCTCTCAGAGACAGTTTACGGTAGATAATTCACCCCTCCACTTT. Protein: CASSSQRQFTVDNSPLHF.

This chain joins TRBV28 and TRBJ1-5; no clear D gene. From germline, CDR1 is MDHEN and CDR2 SYDVKM. V lost 3 bases, J lost 7 bases, and 13 bases lay in between. This CDR3 has 14 residues. The CDR3 DNA follows: TGTGCCAGCAGTTTGGAGGACCGGGTACAGCCCCAGCATTTT. This encodes CASSLEDRVQPQHF. Together with reference TRBV28 and TRBJ1-5, the CDR3 gives the full variable domain: DVKVTQSSRYLVKRTGEKVFLECVQDMDHENMFWYRQDPGLGLRLIYFSYDVKMKEKGDIPEGYSVSREKKERFSLILESASTNQTSMYLCASSLEDRVQPQHFGDGTRLSIL.

Points on this clonotype: The junction departs from the called germline gene at one end, perhaps through a read error. CDR3 sequence: CASSPEGSNEQFF. CDR3 DNA sequence: TGTGCTAGCAGCCCCGAGGGCAGCAATGAGCAGTTCTTC. The J gene is TRBJ2-1, the V gene TRBV7-4; perhaps TRBD2 as D (5 bases). This CDR3 has 13 residues. CDR1 and CDR2 from the germline V gene are SGHVT and SQSDAQ.

This clonotype turned up a few times. This chain joins TRBV24-1 and TRBJ1-5; D not certain. Germline loops: CDR1 KGHDR, CDR2 SFDVKD. The V end was cut by 9 bases, the J end by 2 bases, with 16 bases between. The CDR3 sequence is 15 residues long. CDR3: CATGIKGGGNQPQHF. The CDR3 region has the DNA TGTGCCACCGGGATAAAGGGTGGGGGCAATCAGCCCCAGCATTTT.

This clonotype has more than one count but fewer than ten. The chain combines TRBV10-3 with TRBJ2-5, with D perhaps matching TRBD2 (7 bases). Deletions cut 10 bases from V and 2 bases from J, with 20 bases between. This CDR3 region has 15 residues. Germline V gene lookup returns CDR1 ENHRY and CDR2 SYGVKD. The CDR3 bases are TGTGCCACCTCAGGAGGGGGGGCCCTTCAAGAGACCCAGTACTTC. The encoded protein is CATSGGGALQETQYF.

Notes on this clonotype: Its ends do not fully match the called genes, so a read error is possible. This sequence joins TRBV6-8 and TRBJ2-6; TRBD1 agrees at 7 bases. The length of the CDR3 is 16 residues. The germline V gene has CDR1 MNHGY and CDR2 SAAAGT. The CDR3 region is CARSRGGAAGANVLTF. CDR3 nucleotides: TGTGCCCGCAGTCGAGGGGGCGCGGCCGGGGCCAACGTCCTGACTTTC.

The V and J genes are TRBV12-3 or TRBV12-4 and TRBJ1-2; D uncertain. The CDR3 is 15 amino acids. The V end was cut by 6 bases, the J end by 2 bases, with 16 bases between. CDR3 region: CASRRRTGKNYGYTF. For the CDR3, the DNA is TGTGCCAGCAGACGTAGAACCGGGAAGAACTATGGCTACACCTTC.

This clonotype was counted only a few times. The chain employs TRBV20-1 and TRBJ2-1; 11 bases map to TRBD2. The CDR3 is 14 residues long. Germline V gene lookup returns CDR1 DFQATT and CDR2 SNEGSKA (reference sequence). Germline trimming cut 3 bases from V and 7 bases from J; bases unmatched to any gene: 5. The CDR3 sequence: CSASLSGGANEQFF. For the CDR3, the DNA is TGCAGTGCTAGCCTTAGCGGGGGGGCGAATGAGCAGTTCTTC.

In its sample, this clonotype was seen many times. The V and J genes are TRBV20-1 and TRBJ1-6; possibly TRBD1 for D (5 bases). CDR3 length: 12 residues. Per the germline V gene, CDR1 is DFQATT and CDR2 is SNEGSKA (reference sequence). Deletions cut 5 bases from V and 7 bases from J, with 9 bases between. DNA for the CDR3: TGCAGTGCTCGTCCAGGGAATTCACCCCTCCACTTT. Translated, it gives CSARPGNSPLHF.

The V gene is TRBV13, the J gene TRBJ2-3, with TRBD2 matching over 12 bases. Germline V gene lookup returns CDR1 PRHDT and CDR2 FYEKMQ (reference sequence). The V and J ends lost 5 bases and 5 bases, in that order; junction bases with no gene match: 5. The CDR3 is 15 amino acids. In nucleotides, the CDR3 is TGTGCCAGCAGCCCGGCTAGCGGGGGGGTAGATACGCAGTATTTT. It encodes CASSPASGGVDTQYF.

Comment on this clonotype: At one of its ends the junction is not consistent with the germline gene, which may arise from a read error. The rearrangement uses TRBV7-9 and TRBJ2-1, with TRBD1 matching 8 bases. Germline CDR1 SEHNR, CDR2 FQNEAQ (reference sequence). The CDR3 spans 15 residues. Written as DNA, the CDR3 is TGTGTCAGCAGCGTTACAGGGGGTGAATACAATGAGCAGTTCTTC. Its protein product is CVSSVTGGEYNEQFF.

The chain links TRBV2 to TRBJ2-1; D unclear. This CDR3 is built from 14 residues. Trimming cost V 8 bases and J 3 bases, with 14 bases left between them. CDR1 and CDR2 (germline): SNHLY, FYNNEI. The CDR3: CASLSRPLYNEQFF. CDR3 bases: TGTGCCAGCTTAAGTAGGCCCCTCTACAATGAGCAGTTCTTC.

The CDR3, as DNA: TGTGCCACCAGCAGAGCGTGGGGGGCTAGTCAGCCCCAGCATTTT. Protein: CATSRAWGASQPQHF. The chain has TRBV15 and TRBJ1-5, with D tentatively TRBD1 (6 bases). This CDR3 spans 15 amino acids. Trimming pared 1 base from V and 6 bases from J, leaving 13 bases between. Germline values: CDR1 LNHNV, CDR2 YYDKDF (reference sequence).

This clonotype came up many times. V is TRBV7-6 and J is TRBJ1-1, with TRBD1 matching 12 bases. The CDR3 is 18 residues long. With 5 bases clipped from V and 4 bases from J, the junction kept 14 bases outside the gene matches. Germline V gene lookup returns CDR1 SGHVS and CDR2 FNYEAQ. CDR3 bases: TGTGCCAGCAGCCCCGAACCGGGACAGGGGGCAGGAAGCACTGAAGCTTTCTTT. Its protein product is CASSPEPGQGAGSTEAFF.